The 27 T cell receptor beta chains below all came from one sample that was sequenced in a study of memory CD4+ T cells and cytomegalovirus serostatus. The sort gate was single viable CD3+CD4+CD8-CD45RO+ cells for memory CD4+ T cells. Produced via immunoSEQ multiplex PCR; TCRdb's table is partial and in-frame only. The data hold about 45,000 clones, with around 82% observed a single time. Source material: memory CD4+ T cells from blood. The receptors stem from an adult in good health and CMV-seronegative.

This chain connects TRBV2 to TRBJ1-3; 7 positions match TRBD1. In germline, CDR1 is SNHLY, CDR2 FYNNEI. The CDR3 contains 15 residues. V shed 7 bases, J shed 0 bases, and the junction held 6 bases outside the gene matches. This CDR3 is CASNPTGSSGNTIYF. The CDR3, as DNA: TGTGCCAGCAATCCGACAGGGAGCTCTGGAAACACCATATATTTT.

The chain couples TRBV15 to TRBJ2-4; no firm D call. Germline CDR1 is LNHNV and CDR2 is YYDKDF (reference sequence). This CDR3 has 16 amino acids. V was trimmed by 1 base and J by 1 base, leaving 11 bases between them. CDR3 sequence reads: CATSRGRFDAKNIQYF. CDR3 bases: TGTGCCACCAGCAGAGGACGGTTCGATGCCAAAAACATTCAGTACTTC. Full variable domain (missing parts from reference TRBV15 and TRBJ2-4): DAMVIQNPRYQVTQFGKPVTLSCSQTLNHNVMYWYQQKSSQAPKLLFHYYDKDFNNEADTPDNFQSRRPNTSFCFLDIRSPGLGDTAMYLCATSRGRFDAKNIQYFGAGTRLSVL.

The rearrangement joins TRBV5-6 to TRBJ2-1; D is tentatively TRBD1 or TRBD2 (5 bases each). The CDR3 extends over 14 amino acids. V gave up 1 base and J gave up 8 bases, with 13 bases separating them. Germline assignment: CDR1 SGHDT and CDR2 YYEEEE. CDR3 residues: CASSLYGGSDEQFF. DNA of the CDR3: TGTGCCAGCAGCTTGTATGGGGGTTCGGATGAGCAGTTCTTC.

This chain connects TRBV27 to TRBJ1-1; D is possibly TRBD1 (5 bases). The germline V gene encodes CDR1 MNHEY and CDR2 SMNVEV (reference sequence). V was cut by 2 bases and J by 3 bases, with 10 bases left in between. CDR3 length: 14 amino acids. The chain's CDR3 is CASSLEGPDTEAFF. DNA for the CDR3: TGTGCCAGCAGTTTAGAGGGGCCTGACACTGAAGCTTTCTTT.

This clone has more than one count but fewer than ten. V and J are TRBV30 and TRBJ2-3; 7 bases fit TRBD2. This CDR3 has 16 amino acids. CDR1 GTSNPN and CDR2 SVGIG come from the germline V gene (reference sequence). The V and J ends lost 0 bases and 4 bases, in that order; junction bases with no gene match: 10. CDR3 sequence reads: CAWSVLELARSDTQYF. CDR3 DNA sequence: TGTGCCTGGAGTGTACTAGAACTAGCGAGGTCAGATACGCAGTATTTT.

This chain joins TRBV9 and TRBJ2-1; D is unresolved. Trimming shortened V by 3 bases and J by 0 bases, and 7 bases separated the two germline ends. The germline gives CDR1 SGDLS, CDR2 YYNGEE. CDR3 length equals 14 residues. This CDR3 reads CASSAPLSYNEQFF. The CDR3 nucleotides read TGTGCCAGCAGCGCTCCGCTCTCCTACAATGAGCAGTTCTTC.

This chain uses TRBV28 with TRBJ2-7; either TRBD1 or TRBD2 may supply D (5 bases each). The CDR3 length is 15 residues. Deletions cut 5 bases from V and 3 bases from J, with 17 bases between. CDR1 MDHEN and CDR2 SYDVKM come from the germline V gene. In DNA, the CDR3 is TGTGCCAGCAGTCAACCCGGGACGTCGGACTACGAGCAGTACTTC. Its protein product is CASSQPGTSDYEQYF.

This sequence joins TRBV7-6 and TRBJ2-2; D not resolved. The CDR3 has 15 residues. The V end was cut by 2 bases, the J end by 0 bases, with 7 bases between. CDR1 and CDR2 (germline): SGHVS, FNYEAQ. The CDR3 loop reads CASSLTGPNTGELFF. The DNA for the CDR3 is TGTGCCAGCAGCTTAACCGGACCGAACACCGGGGAGCTGTTTTTT. Together with reference TRBV7-6 and TRBJ2-2, the CDR3 gives the full variable domain: GAGVSQSPRYKVTKRGQDVALRCDPISGHVSLYWYRQALGQGPEFLTYFNYEAQQDKSGLPNDRFSAERPEGSISTLTIQRTEQRDSAMYRCASSLTGPNTGELFFGEGSRLTVL.

V usage is TRBV28 and J usage is TRBJ1-5; D is possibly TRBD1 (5 bases). The V and J ends lost 2 bases and 5 bases respectively, with 10 bases between them. Germline assignment: CDR1 MDHEN and CDR2 SYDVKM. The CDR3 loop spans 14 amino acids. CDR3 in amino acids: CASSLRLGDQPQHF. The CDR3 DNA is TGTGCCAGCAGTTTACGGCTGGGGGATCAGCCCCAGCATTTT.

This chain links TRBV18 with TRBJ2-1; TRBD2 is a possible D gene (5 bases). The CDR3 extends over 14 amino acids. With 4 bases removed from V and 5 bases from J, the gap between germline ends came to 12 bases. Germline V lookup: CDR1 KGHSH, CDR2 LQKENI. CDR3 sequence reads: CASSRGNLNNEQFF. CDR3 coding DNA: TGTGCCAGCTCACGAGGGAACCTGAACAATGAGCAGTTCTTC.

This clone was seen a few times. V usage is TRBV20-1 and J usage is TRBJ1-2; possibly TRBD1 for D (5 bases). V lost 3 bases and J lost 4, with 6 bases in between. This CDR3 has 11 residues. Looked up from germline, CDR1 is DFQATT and CDR2 is SNEGSKA (reference sequence). The CDR3 coding sequence is TGCAGTGCTAGCGGGACCTATGGCTACACCTTC. This gives the protein CSASGTYGYTF.

The chain couples TRBV6-5 to TRBJ2-7, with D possibly matching TRBD1 (5 bases). The CDR3 covers 13 residues. Germline V gives CDR1 MNHEY, CDR2 SVGAGI. The germline V and J ends were trimmed by 5 bases and 1 base, with 9 bases remaining between them. The CDR3, as DNA: TGTGCCAGCAGTCGACAGTTTTCCTACGAGCAGTACTTC. Translation gives CASSRQFSYEQYF.

The chain is built from TRBV7-2 and TRBJ1-1, with D possibly matching TRBD1 (5 bases). The V gene's germline CDR1 is SGHTA and CDR2 FQGNSA. CDR3 length: 13 amino acids. V lost 6 bases, J lost 4 bases, and 12 bases lay in between. CDR3 DNA sequence: TGTGCCAGCAGGGGGGTCTTGGGCACTGAAGCTTTCTTT. Protein: CASRGVLGTEAFF.

The chain is built from TRBV19 and TRBJ1-2; 7 bases agree with TRBD1. The CDR3 runs to 13 residues. The V gene's germline CDR1 is LNHDA and CDR2 SQIVND (reference sequence). The V segment lost 10 bases and the J segment 5 bases; nucleotides outside the gene matches: 10. The CDR3 loop is CATRPGQKYGYTF. Here the CDR3 DNA reads TGTGCCACCAGGCCGGGACAGAAGTATGGCTACACCTTC. The variable domain in full, completed from reference TRBV19 and TRBJ1-2, reads DGGITQSPKYLFRKEGQNVTLSCEQNLNHDAMYWYRQDPGQGLRLIYYSQIVNDFQKGDIAEGYSVSREKKESFPLTVTSAQKNPTAFYLCATRPGQKYGYTFGSGTRLTVV.

V and J are TRBV19 and TRBJ1-3; 10 bases map to TRBD1. V shed 3 bases, J shed 2 bases, and the junction held 4 bases outside the gene matches. CDR3 length equals 16 residues. The germline gives CDR1 LNHDA, CDR2 SQIVND (reference sequence). The CDR3 DNA reads TGTGCCAGTAGTATTCTTGGGACAGGGGCTGGAAACACCATATATTTT. It yields the protein CASSILGTGAGNTIYF.

The chain joins TRBV4-3 to TRBJ1-1, with unresolved D. The germline V and J ends were trimmed by 0 bases and 0 bases, with 14 bases remaining between them. This CDR3 spans 17 amino acids. Germline CDR1 and CDR2: LGHNA and YSLEER. The CDR3 protein is CASSQDRRGRMNTEAFF. As DNA, the CDR3 is TGCGCCAGCAGCCAAGATCGGCGCGGCCGCATGAACACTGAAGCTTTCTTT.

This clone is a singleton in its sample. The chain couples TRBV28 to TRBJ2-7; tentatively, D is TRBD1 (6 bases). The ends were cut back, 6 bases at V and 4 bases at J, with 16 bases in the middle. In germline, CDR1 is MDHEN, CDR2 SYDVKM. This CDR3 comprises 14 residues. The CDR3, as DNA: TGTGCCAGCAGAGGGACATCGTTGACTTACGAGCAGTACTTC. It yields the protein CASRGTSLTYEQYF.

In DNA, the CDR3 is TGCGCCAGCAGCCAAGTTCCCCGGCAGGCCTACGAGCAGTACTTC. Its translation is CASSQVPRQAYEQYF. This chain connects TRBV4-1 to TRBJ2-7; D not certain. There are 15 residues in the CDR3. Germline assignment: CDR1 MGHRA and CDR2 YSYEKL. With 1 base removed from V and 2 bases from J, the gap between germline ends came to 12 bases.

This clone was detected only once. V and J are TRBV4-1 and TRBJ1-5; D remains unclear. This CDR3 spans 13 amino acids. Germline V CDR1 and CDR2: MGHRA, YSYEKL. Trimming removed 4 bases from V and 5 bases from J, with 9 bases in between. The CDR3: CASSLISDQPQHF. The CDR3 coding sequence is TGCGCCAGCAGCCTCATATCAGATCAGCCCCAGCATTTT.

The V call is TRBV6-1, the J call TRBJ1-2; 8 bases are a match to TRBD1. The CDR3 is 15 residues long. The ends lost 4 bases at V and 5 bases at J; junction bases unmatched: 9. Germline assignment: CDR1 MNHNS and CDR2 SASEGT. This CDR3 reads CASSVAGGATYGYTF. CDR3 bases: TGTGCCAGCAGTGTAGCAGGGGGCGCAACATATGGCTACACCTTC.

The chain joins TRBV18 to TRBJ2-3, with D possibly being TRBD1 (6 bases). V lost 3 bases and J 2 bases, leaving 15 bases between the germline ends. The germline CDR1 and CDR2 sequences are KGHSH and LQKENI. The CDR3 runs to 16 residues. The CDR3 reads CASSPNPGALTDTQYF. The CDR3 region has the DNA TGTGCCAGCTCACCTAATCCAGGGGCGCTCACAGATACGCAGTATTTT.

Details on this clone: The sample holds other DNA sequences that translate to the same CDR3. The chain is built from TRBV5-1 and TRBJ2-5, with a weak D call TRBD2 (5 bases). This CDR3 comprises 14 residues. Trimming removed 4 bases at V and 1 base at J, with 11 bases between. Germline V gives CDR1 SGHRS, CDR2 YFSETQ. CDR3 sequence reads: CASSSGLSQETQYF. DNA for the CDR3: TGCGCCAGCAGCAGCGGACTGTCCCAAGAGACCCAGTACTTC.

The rearrangement links TRBV28 to TRBJ1-2; D remains ambiguous. Germline V gene data show CDR1 as MDHEN and CDR2 as SYDVKM. V was pared by 3 bases and J by 8 bases, with 16 bases between. There are 14 residues in the CDR3. The CDR3 DNA reads TGTGCCAGCAGTTTGAGGGATAGCCAAAGGGGCTACACCTTC. Its translation is CASSLRDSQRGYTF.

This chain connects TRBV18 to TRBJ2-7, with D possibly matching TRBD1 (6 bases). The germline V and J ends were trimmed by 5 bases and 2 bases, with 16 bases remaining between them. Germline assignment: CDR1 KGHSH and CDR2 LQKENI. The CDR3 is made up of 15 amino acids. CDR3 loop: CASSSNEGVAYEQYF. The CDR3 DNA reads as TGTGCCAGCTCATCTAACGAGGGGGTAGCCTACGAGCAGTACTTC.

The chain is built from TRBV2 and TRBJ2-7; D may be TRBD2 (6 bases). V was pared by 6 bases and J by 2 bases, with 11 bases between. The CDR3 runs to 13 residues. Germline V gene data show CDR1 as SNHLY and CDR2 as FYNNEI. CDR3 region: CASREGLPYEQYF. The CDR3 coding sequence is TGTGCCAGCAGAGAGGGACTGCCCTACGAGCAGTACTTC. The full variable domain, completed using reference TRBV2 and TRBJ2-7, is EPEVTQTPSHQVTQMGQEVILRCVPISNHLYFYWYRQILGQKVEFLVSFYNNEISEKSEIFDDQFSVERPDGSNFTLKIRSTKLEDSAMYFCASREGLPYEQYFGPGTRLTVT.

The chain uses TRBV5-1 and TRBJ1-5; D ambiguous. The germline V and J ends were trimmed by 4 bases and 2 bases, with 13 bases remaining between them. Germline V CDR1 and CDR2: SGHRS, YFSETQ. The CDR3 is 15 residues long. As DNA, the CDR3 is TGCGCCAGCAGCCCGGGGAGGGATGGCAATCAGCCCCAGCATTTT. This gives the protein CASSPGRDGNQPQHF.

The chain couples TRBV10-2 to TRBJ1-1; D is uncertain. CDR3 length equals 12 residues. V lost 5 bases, J lost 0 bases, and 4 bases lay in between. The germline CDR1 and CDR2 sequences are WSHSY and SAAADI. The DNA of the CDR3 is TGCGCCAGCAGTCACGTGAACACTGAAGCTTTCTTT. Its translation is CASSHVNTEAFF.